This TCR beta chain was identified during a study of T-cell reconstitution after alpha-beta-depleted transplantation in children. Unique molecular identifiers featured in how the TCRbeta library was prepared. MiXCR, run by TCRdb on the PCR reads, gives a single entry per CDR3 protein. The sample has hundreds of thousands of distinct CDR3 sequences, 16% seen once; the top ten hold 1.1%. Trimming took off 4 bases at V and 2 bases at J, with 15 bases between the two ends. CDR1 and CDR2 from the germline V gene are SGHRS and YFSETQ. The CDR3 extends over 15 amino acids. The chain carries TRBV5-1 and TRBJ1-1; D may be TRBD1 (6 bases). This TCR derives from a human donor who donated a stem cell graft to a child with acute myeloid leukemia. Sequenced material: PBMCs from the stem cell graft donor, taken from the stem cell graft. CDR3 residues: CASSTSSRGNTEAFF. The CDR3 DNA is TGCGCCAGCAGCACCTCGAGCAGGGGAAACACTGAAGCTTTCTTT.